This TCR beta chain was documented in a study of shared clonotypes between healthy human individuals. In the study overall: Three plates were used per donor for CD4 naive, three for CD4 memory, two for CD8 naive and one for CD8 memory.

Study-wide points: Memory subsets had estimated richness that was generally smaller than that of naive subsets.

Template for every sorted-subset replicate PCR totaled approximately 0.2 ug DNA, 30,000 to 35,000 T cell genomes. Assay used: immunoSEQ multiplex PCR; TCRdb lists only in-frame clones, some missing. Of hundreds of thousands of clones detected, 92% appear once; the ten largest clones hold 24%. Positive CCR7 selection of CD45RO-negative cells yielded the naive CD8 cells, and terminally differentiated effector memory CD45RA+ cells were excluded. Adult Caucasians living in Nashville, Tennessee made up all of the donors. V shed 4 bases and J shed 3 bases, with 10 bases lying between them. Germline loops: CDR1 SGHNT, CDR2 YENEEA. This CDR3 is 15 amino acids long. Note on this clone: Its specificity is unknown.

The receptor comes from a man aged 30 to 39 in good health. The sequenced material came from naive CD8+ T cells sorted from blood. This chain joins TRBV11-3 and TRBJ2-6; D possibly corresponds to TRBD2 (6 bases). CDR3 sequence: CASSYERVGANVLTF. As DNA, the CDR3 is TGTGCCAGCAGCTATGAGCGGGTTGGGGCCAACGTCCTGACTTTC.